One TCR beta chain is described in this entry. The CDR3 spans 20 residues. In germline, CDR1 is SGHRS, CDR2 YFSETQ. Trimming at V came to 4 bases and at J to 0 bases, leaving 20 bases not matched to a gene. This sample was included in a study of shared clonotypes between healthy human individuals. Assay: immunoSEQ multiplex PCR; the TCRdb copy retains only in-frame clones and omits some. The data hold 2 million to 2.5 million clones, with 93% observed a single time. Sequences were obtained from naive CD4+ T cells from PBMCs. Sample subset: CD45RA+ positively selected. The receptor comes from a young man in good health. Some clones in this sample may be carry-over from other donors' samples. This sequence joins TRBV5-1 and TRBJ2-7; 9 bases fit TRBD2. The CDR3 nucleotides are TGCGCCAGCAGCCCAAATAAGACGCCGGGACTAGCCAAGAGCTCCTACGAGCAGTACTTC. Protein sequence: CASSPNKTPGLAKSSYEQYF.